This TCR beta chain was captured in a study of cytomegalovirus exposure and HLA in healthy donors (dated by TCRdb to about 2017). In terms of the full investigation: An earlier analysis of under 600 of the donors reported approximately 300 Gb of sequence data and some 100 million unique TCR beta sequences from about 200 million T cells. On average, roughly 200,000 unique TCR beta nucleotide sequences were sequenced per donor among about 400 genotyped donors of the cohort, with about 19% of those sequences being non-productive. Because of strong linkage in the cohort, a few DR-DQ haplotypes were treated as single units for association and clustering. An early release covering roughly 600 HLA-typed donors comprised approximately 290 gigabases of sequencing data and around 86 million unique TCR sequences. In the later analysis, no new phenotypic data were used to find candidate immune exposures; instead, reliance was placed on TCR beta sequences and their occurrence across donors. In a later genetic analysis, genome-wide SNP genotypes for about 65% of the 666 donors were used, and that subset was treated as a discovery cohort. The study aimed to test whether signatures of past pathogen exposure could be identified by cataloging public T cell receptors. HLA typing included class I and class II loci at four-digit resolution. An earlier analysis of around 580 of the donors used high-throughput TCR beta sequencing to judge whether each TCR beta V gene segment behaved as functional or pseudogenic. The number of typed donors differed by locus: about 620-630 for A, B, C, DRB1 and DQB1; roughly 510 for DQA1; about 600 for DPA1; and roughly 470 for DPB1. Among the roughly 370 genotyped donors, 81% belonged to the genetic ancestry cluster associated with self-reported Caucasian donors. Every repertoire in the discovery cohort had been generated on one and the same sequencing platform. In addition to the first cohort of 650 to 750 subjects, a separate validation cohort of 120 different subjects was used. Alongside the repertoire data, information on donor age, sex, ethnicity and CMV serostatus was compiled. A later analysis re-examined previously published TCR beta repertoires from more than 650 donors and added high-resolution HLA genotyping to investigate patterns of TCR occurrence. The T cell repertoires of 700 or so subjects were profiled by immunosequencing and related to cytomegalovirus serostatus. High-throughput TCR immunosequencing, statistical association of individual TCRs with disease status, and machine learning were combined to predict cytomegalovirus infection status. Overall study outcomes, separate from this receptor: When HLA alleles, especially DR and DQ, strongly co-occurred, TCR associations were difficult to assign to individual alleles. In a later analysis, HLA-associated TCR beta chains showed more clonal expansion and lower generation probabilities than non-associated chains that were equally common. Because counts were too low, more than 15 rarely observed V segments, including chromosome 9 orphons, were left out of the earlier analysis of about 620 of the donors. According to the authors, the approach could potentially be generalized to other disease states and immunological phenotypes. HLA typing was unavailable for some donors at each locus, so association tests used only the typed subset. Because the 87-base-pair reads could not distinguish some IMGT-functional V segments, including TRBV6-2 and TRBV6-3, those segments were excluded. A total of around 150 TCR beta chains were listed by the study as associated with cytomegalovirus. The sequencing pipeline was judged likely to have produced a cluster of highly shared sequence variants as a technical artifact. In vitro tests confirmed that a few of the cytomegalovirus-associated TCR beta chains recognize cytomegalovirus antigens. For the cohort, immune exposure information was limited to CMV serostatus. The classifier was reported to diagnose cytomegalovirus status with high specificity and sensitivity in both the original cohort and the validation cohort. Most CMV-associated TCR beta chains appeared to be HLA-restricted in a later analysis, and the HLA associations seemed to be driven largely by CMV exposure. A later analysis reported that several top co-occurrence clusters appeared linked to parvovirus B19, influenza, CMV and Epstein-Barr virus. Only TCR beta chains were sequenced in this cohort, and the absence of alpha or paired-chain data limited detectable features. An earlier analysis of approximately 590 of the donors showed that most TCR beta V segments appeared in productive rearrangements either about 87% or about 30% of the time, which broadly matched IMGT annotations. Roughly uniform sequencing depth across donors was assumed in presence/absence analyses, although this assumption may not hold. In a later analysis, the rate of TCR association differed among HLA loci, with DRB1 alleles having the most associated TCRs and HLA-C alleles having the fewest. In a later genetic analysis, a missense DCLRE1C variant was associated with V-gene and J-gene trimming of TCR beta chains, and the association was replicated in an independent cohort. A further reported finding was that TCR beta sequences accurately predicted the HLA-A and HLA-B alleles for most subjects in the first cohort. In a later analysis, some 18,000 TCR beta sequences were associated with specific HLA alleles at a false discovery rate of 0.05. Linkage disequilibrium might explain the correlated functional status among segregating V segments, but an unknown experimental factor could not be ruled out. While some public TCRs were present in many individuals, most TCR sequences turned up only very rarely across donors. A later genetic analysis reported fewer N-insertions in productive TCRs among donors in an Asian-associated ancestry cluster than the approximately 670-donor mean.

The CDR3, cysteine through phenylalanine, is 16 amino acids long. CDR3 DNA only is kept here, 48 bases in frame from base 1. V and J are trimmed by 5 bases and 6 bases, and the gene matches miss 11 bases of the junction. Sequences MGHDK (CDR1) and SYGVNS (CDR2) are obtained from the germline V gene. In regard to this clone: What antigen it recognizes has not been identified. Base qualities are not recorded, but no much larger clone differs from it by a single base.

In total, 500 to 700 healthy bone marrow donors made up the cohort. At the time of sampling, all cohort members were nominally healthy, though unrecorded immune exposures were likely present. The donor tested CMV seropositive, placing the donor among the 289 seropositive members of the cohort. A peripheral blood sample was collected from each donor, and TCR beta sequencing was performed on peripheral blood mononuclear cells. The Qiagen DNeasy Blood Extraction Kit was used to extract genomic DNA from the blood cell samples. To prepare the library, the immunoSEQ multiplex PCR assay was applied. For the multiplex PCR, a mixture combining 60 forward primers for TCR Vbeta segments and 13 reverse primers for TCR Jbeta segments was used. The CDR3 region of rearranged TCR beta genes was amplified from genomic DNA by a multiplex PCR assay. The Illumina HiSeq System was used to sequence the amplified TCR beta libraries as 87-base-pair reads. Per the authors' processing: Across the 640 or so repertoires, a later analysis counted around 80 million unique TCR beta chains, 9.5 million to 13 million of which were shared by at least two donors. Raw reads were error-corrected and collapsed into unique sequences with a nearest-neighbor algorithm that merged closely related sequences to remove PCR and sequencing errors. CDR3 sequences were aligned to IMGT reference sequences to assign V, D and J gene segments. For a sequence to be retained, a match of at least six nucleotides to both a V gene segment and a J gene segment was required. Rearrangements were called productive when the CDR3 lacked stop codons and stayed in frame with V and J; all others were non-productive. CDR3 was defined according to IMGT convention as the region running from the second conserved V-encoded cysteine to the conserved J-encoded phenylalanine. The earlier analysis of about 560 of the donors excluded any sequence lacking an unambiguous match to a single V gene segment. In an earlier analysis of 587 of the donors, V segments were called functional above 56.7% productive rearrangements and were called segregating when the between-donor standard deviation exceeded 5%. A statistical classification framework was built for diagnosing cytomegalovirus status from the catalog of TCR beta chain sequences. In a later analysis, V and J genes were assigned by comparing TCR nucleotide sequences against IMGT/GENE-DB human TR gene sequences. The TCRdist pipeline was used in a later analysis to assign CDR3 sequences and most-parsimonious VDJ recombination scenarios. In a later analysis, each TCR beta chain was defined by its CDR3 amino acid sequence together with its V-gene family, and reads without a unique V-gene family were excluded. As a way to deal with suspected cross-contamination and a sequencing artifact, a later analysis dropped hundreds of nucleotide sequences that were highly shared and had low generation probability. A later analysis calculated a clonal expansion index for each public chain from normalized within-repertoire ranks of inferred template counts. Generation probabilities in a later analysis came from a VDJ recombination model fitted to out-of-frame rearrangements, and those results were checked against IGoR. In a later analysis, TCR-TCR, TCR-HLA and TCR-CMV co-occurrence was scored with hypergeometric tests, and a repertoire-size bias correction was applied to TCR pairs. To estimate false discovery rates, a later analysis permuted the HLA or CMV assignments 20 times. In a later analysis, co-occurring TCRs were grouped using DBSCAN, and TCRdist sequence similarity was added for clustering within HLA-allele-positive subsets. Repertoires with fewer than 30,000 or more than 120,000 public chains were left out of co-occurrence clustering, as were a few repertoires with anomalous nucleotide sharing. The table comes from immuneACCESS by way of TCRdb, which keeps in-frame sequences with V and J called. Part of the clones is missing from these tables; in studies checked, under half for an unresolved V gene and the rest for unknown reasons. V and J calls and clone size come straight from that table; D and trimming were deduced from the DNA. Present in this sample are more than 85,000 clones, 80% of which were seen just once. Of the sample, 6.5% to 8.5% falls within the top ten clones.

The sample consisted of PBMCs. This TCR was sampled from a young man in good health and CMV-seropositive. The rearranged segments are TRBV25-1 and TRBJ2-2; the junction holds 8 bases that match TRBD2. The DNA sequence follows: TGTGCCAGCAGTCCGCCTCTGGCGGGGGGATCCGGGGAGCTGTTTTTT. This gives the protein CASSPPLAGGSGELFF.